This T cell receptor beta chain was identified in a study of technical replicates of blood from several donors. Germline V gene lookup returns CDR1 SNHLY and CDR2 FYNNEI. V was shortened by 3 bases and J by 2 bases, with 10 bases between the two germline ends. The CDR3 length is 14 residues. Using immunoSEQ multiplex PCR, the repertoire was profiled, and TCRdb retains in-frame clones only, with some absent. The sample shows tens of thousands of clones, approximately 87% of them seen only once. The source of this sequence is a human donor in good health. Some clones in this sample may be carry-over from other donors' samples. The chain links TRBV2 to TRBJ2-5; D uncertain. What was sequenced was PBMCs. The CDR3 coding sequence is TGTGCCAGCAGTGACGGTGGCGGTCAAGAGACCCAGTACTTC. Protein: CASSDGGGQETQYF.